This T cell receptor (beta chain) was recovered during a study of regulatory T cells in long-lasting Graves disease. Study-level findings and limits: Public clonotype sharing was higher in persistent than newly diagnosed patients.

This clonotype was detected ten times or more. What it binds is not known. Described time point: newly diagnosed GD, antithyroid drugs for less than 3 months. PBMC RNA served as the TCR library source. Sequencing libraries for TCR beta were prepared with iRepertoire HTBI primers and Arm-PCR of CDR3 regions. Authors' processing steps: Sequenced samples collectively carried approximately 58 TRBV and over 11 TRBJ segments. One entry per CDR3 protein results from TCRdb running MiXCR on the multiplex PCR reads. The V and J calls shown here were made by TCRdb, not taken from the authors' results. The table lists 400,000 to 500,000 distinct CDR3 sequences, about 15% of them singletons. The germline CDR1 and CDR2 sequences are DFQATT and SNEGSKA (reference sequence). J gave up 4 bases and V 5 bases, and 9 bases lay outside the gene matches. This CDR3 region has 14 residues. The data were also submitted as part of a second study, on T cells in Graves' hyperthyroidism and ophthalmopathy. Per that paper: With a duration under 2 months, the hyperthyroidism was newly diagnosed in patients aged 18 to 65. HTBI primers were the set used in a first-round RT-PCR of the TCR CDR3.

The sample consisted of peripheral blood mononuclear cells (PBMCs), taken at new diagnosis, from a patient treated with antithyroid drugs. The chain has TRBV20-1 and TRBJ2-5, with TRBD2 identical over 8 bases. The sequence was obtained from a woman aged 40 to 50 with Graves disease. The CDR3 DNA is TGCAGTGCTGTCCCCGGACTAGCACGAGAGACCCAGTACTTC. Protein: CSAVPGLARETQYF.